One T cell receptor (beta chain) is described in this entry. Its antigen is as yet unknown. This sample stems from a study of CD8+CD57+ T cells in acquired aplastic anemia. Study as a whole: Yields of DNA that came from sorted CD4+ and CD8+ cells averaged approximately 3.5 ug. Reads per healthy sample averaged about 10 million (CD4+) and 11.0 million (CD8+). Broader study findings: The same twenty-nine CD8+ CDR3 sequences occurred in patients and in controls.

Genomic DNA acted as the template from which TCR beta VDJ combination and CDR3 sequence profiling were carried out. Using its own MiXCR run on the reads, TCRdb lists one record per CDR3 protein. Of roughly 81,000 distinct CDR3 sequences listed, roughly half are singletons. Germline V gene sequence: CDR1 SGHRS, CDR2 YFSETQ. J gave up 6 bases and V 0 bases, and 9 bases lay outside the gene matches. This CDR3 contains 16 residues. The TCR sequence derives from a human donor in good health, serving as a control. The chain is built from TRBV5-1 and TRBJ2-3; 8 bases agree with TRBD2. Sequencing was done on a sample of sorted CD4+, CD8+, or CD8+CD57+ T cells (not recorded which) from PBMCs. The CDR3 spells CASSLVSGSPSDTQYF. The CDR3 coding sequence is TGCGCCAGCAGCTTGGTAAGCGGGAGTCCATCGGATACGCAGTATTTT.